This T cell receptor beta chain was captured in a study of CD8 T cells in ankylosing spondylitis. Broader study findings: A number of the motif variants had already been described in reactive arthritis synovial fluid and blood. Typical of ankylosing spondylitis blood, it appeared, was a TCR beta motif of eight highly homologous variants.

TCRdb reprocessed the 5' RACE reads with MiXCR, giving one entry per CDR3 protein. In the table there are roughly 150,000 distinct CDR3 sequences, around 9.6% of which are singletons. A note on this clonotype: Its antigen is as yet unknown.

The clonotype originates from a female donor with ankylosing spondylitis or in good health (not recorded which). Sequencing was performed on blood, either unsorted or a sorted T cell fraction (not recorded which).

CDR3 loop: CAIDRGRIGELFF. The CDR3, as DNA: TGTGCTATAGACAGGGGGCGGATCGGGGAGCTGTTTTTT. The J gene is TRBJ2-2, the V gene TRBV30, with 10 bases lining up with TRBD1. The CDR3 is made up of 13 amino acids. Looked up from germline, CDR1 is GTSNPN and CDR2 is SVGIG (reference sequence).